The 24 T cell receptor beta chains below all came from one sample that was sequenced in a study of blood T cell repertoires in COVID-19. Sequencing was performed with immunoSEQ multiplex PCR; in TCRdb, only in-frame clones are kept and a portion is missing. Among roughly 180,000 clones, around 94% were seen once, and the ten largest hold roughly 0.76%. The sample was peripheral blood. The receptors were sampled from a man aged 25 to 45 with COVID-19, enrolled during active disease.

This clone has a handful of counts. This rearrangement joins TRBV6-5 to TRBJ2-1, with 9 bases that match TRBD2. CDR3 length: 14 amino acids. After removal of 7 bases from V and 4 bases from J, the junction contained 5 bases not matched to a gene. Germline CDR1 MNHEY, CDR2 SVGAGI. Here the CDR3 DNA reads TGTGCCAGCACGCACAGCGGGGGGTACAATGAGCAGTTCTTC. Translation gives CASTHSGGYNEQFF.

The chain is built from TRBV18 and TRBJ1-5; D may be TRBD1 (5 bases). V was pared by 4 bases and J by 6 bases, with 16 bases between. The germline gives CDR1 KGHSH, CDR2 LQKENI. CDR3 length equals 15 residues. This chain's CDR3 is CASSLDKLPSQPQHF. As DNA, the CDR3 is TGTGCCAGCTCACTGGACAAATTACCCAGTCAGCCCCAGCATTTT. The variable domain in full, with the rest retrieved from reference TRBV18 and TRBJ1-5, is NAGVMQNPRHLVRRRGQEARLRCSPMKGHSHVYWYRQLPEEGLKFMVYLQKENIIDESGMPKERFSAEFPKEGPSILRIQQVVRGDSAAYFCASSLDKLPSQPQHFGDGTRLSIL.

As DNA, the CDR3 is TGTGCCAGCAGCTTAGTGACGGGGGGGGAAGAAAAACTGTTTTTT. Amino acids: CASSLVTGGEEKLFF. The chain links TRBV11-2 to TRBJ1-4, with D perhaps matching TRBD1 (5 bases). Germline lookup yields CDR1 SGHAT and CDR2 FQNNGV. V was trimmed by 1 base and J by 8 bases, leaving 14 bases between them. This CDR3 contains 15 residues.

This clone has a single count. The CDR3 DNA reads as TGTGCCAGCAGCGGGGACAGGGGTAACTATGGCTACACCTTC. It is translated as CASSGDRGNYGYTF. The genes are TRBV11-1 and TRBJ1-2, with 10 bases matching TRBD1. The CDR3 runs 14 residues. Germline assignment: CDR1 SGHAT and CDR2 FQDESV (reference sequence). The J segment lost 1 base and the V segment lost 5 bases, leaving 1 base of the junction unmatched.

The rearrangement joins TRBV3-1 (or the pseudogene TRBV3-2) to TRBJ1-4; D is unresolved. This CDR3 comprises 14 residues. The ends were cut back, 2 bases at V and 11 bases at J, with 15 bases in the middle. Per the germline V gene, CDR1 is LGHDT and CDR2 is YNNKEL (reference sequence). The CDR3 DNA reads TGTGCCAGCAGCCAACAGGACCCCCCGGGGAAACTGTTTTTT. Its translation: CASSQQDPPGKLFF.

This clone was seen a handful of times. This chain connects TRBV3-1 (or the pseudogene TRBV3-2) to TRBJ2-3; 9 bases are a match to TRBD2. Germline V gives CDR1 LGHDT, CDR2 YNNKEL (reference sequence). After removal of 4 bases from V and 3 bases from J, the junction contained 14 bases not matched to a gene. The CDR3 has 18 residues. The CDR3 DNA reads as TGTGCCAGCAGCCCCCCTTGGACAGCGGGGGGACAAACAGATACGCAGTATTTT. Protein: CASSPPWTAGGQTDTQYF.

The chain carries TRBV6-5 and TRBJ1-1; no clear D gene. Germline values: CDR1 MNHEY, CDR2 SVGAGI. There are 15 residues in the CDR3. Trimming shortened V by 2 bases and J by 2 bases, and 12 bases separated the two germline ends. The CDR3, as DNA: TGTGCCAGCAGTTACCGGATCCGGGGAAACACTGAAGCTTTCTTT. It codes for CASSYRIRGNTEAFF.

This clone was seen a single time. The chain employs TRBV20-1 and TRBJ1-6; no firm D call. Germline loops: CDR1 DFQATT, CDR2 SNEGSKA (reference sequence). CDR3 length: 16 residues. V gave up 3 bases and J gave up 0 bases, with 12 bases separating them. The CDR3 nucleotides are TGCAGTGCTAGTGGTCGGAGTAGCTCCTATAATTCACCCCTCCACTTT. Translating gives CSASGRSSSYNSPLHF.

The gene calls are TRBV5-1 and TRBJ1-2; D is unresolved. CDR1 SGHRS and CDR2 YFSETQ come from the germline V gene. The V end was cut by 0 bases, the J end by 4 bases, with 13 bases between. The CDR3 runs to 15 residues. In nucleotides, the CDR3 is TGCGCCAGCAGCTTGGATGTGGCCGGACTCTATGGCTACACCTTC. Amino acid sequence: CASSLDVAGLYGYTF.

The chain links TRBV5-1 to TRBJ1-4; D gene uncertain. The CDR3 length is 15 residues. CDR1 SGHRS and CDR2 YFSETQ come from the germline V gene. The V and J ends lost 0 bases and 0 bases respectively, with 6 bases between them. The CDR3 DNA reads TGCGCCAGCAGCTTGGAGAGTTCAACTAATGAAAAACTGTTTTTT. Translating it yields CASSLESSTNEKLFF.

V usage is TRBV29-1 and J usage is TRBJ1-3, with D possibly matching TRBD1 (5 bases). This CDR3 comprises 14 residues. V dropped 4 bases and J dropped 3 bases, with 13 bases sitting between them. Germline CDR1 is SQVTM and CDR2 is ANQGSEA. The CDR3 sequence is CSVGERGLGNTIYF. The CDR3 DNA is TGCAGCGTTGGGGAGAGGGGACTTGGAAACACCATATATTTT.

The chain has TRBV15 and TRBJ2-7; TRBD1 is a possible D gene (7 bases). From germline, CDR1 is LNHNV and CDR2 YYDKDF (reference sequence). This CDR3 region has 15 residues. With 4 bases removed from V and 1 base from J, the gap between germline ends came to 14 bases. CDR3 in amino acids: CATSKETGRSYEQYF. The CDR3 nucleotides are TGTGCCACCAGCAAAGAGACAGGGAGGTCCTACGAGCAGTACTTC.

This clone appeared a few times. The chain carries TRBV7-9 and TRBJ1-2; TRBD1 matches at 8 bases. Looked up from germline, CDR1 is SEHNR and CDR2 is FQNEAQ (reference sequence). Germline trimming cut 4 bases from V and 4 bases from J; bases unmatched to any gene: 8. The CDR3 is 15 residues long. DNA for the CDR3: TGTGCCAGCAGCTCGCAGGACAGGGCGACCTATGGCTACACCTTC. As protein: CASSSQDRATYGYTF.

The chain has TRBV18 and TRBJ2-1, with 8 bases lining up with TRBD2. J was trimmed by 6 bases and V by 6 bases; bases with no gene match: 4. The CDR3 covers 13 residues. The germline gives CDR1 KGHSH, CDR2 LQKENI. CDR3 in DNA: TGTGCCAGCTCGCGCGCGGGGGGCAATGAGCAGTTCTTC. Translated: CASSRAGGNEQFF.

The V and J genes are TRBV7-2 and TRBJ2-5; D gene unclear. V lost 2 bases to trimming and J lost 7 bases, with 5 bases between them. CDR3 length equals 11 residues. From germline, CDR1 is SGHTA and CDR2 FQGNSA. This CDR3 reads CASSLMATQYF. CDR3 DNA: TGTGCCAGCAGCTTAATGGCGACCCAGTACTTC.

This chain's CDR3 is CASSPEGGTTYEQYF. CDR3 DNA: TGTGCCAGCAGCCCCGAAGGTGGGACTACTTACGAGCAGTACTTC. V gene TRBV7-6 combines with J gene TRBJ2-7, with 7 positions matching TRBD2. CDR3 size: 15 residues. Losses at the gene ends were 5 bases for V and 4 bases for J; bases not matched to a gene: 11. The V gene's germline CDR1 is SGHVS and CDR2 FNYEAQ.

This CDR3 reads CASTPGSGAYEQYF. The CDR3 DNA reads as TGTGCCAGCACCCCCGGGTCAGGGGCTTACGAGCAGTACTTC. The chain carries TRBV9 and TRBJ2-7; D perhaps matches TRBD1 (6 bases). The germline V gene encodes CDR1 SGDLS and CDR2 YYNGEE. Trimming took 6 bases from V and 4 from J, leaving 17 bases between them. The CDR3 totals 14 residues.

The CDR3 bases are TGTGCCAGCAGCCAAGACGGTGCAGGTATTAGCTCTGGAAACACCATATATTTT. It codes for CASSQDGAGISSGNTIYF. The rearrangement joins TRBV3-1 (or the pseudogene TRBV3-2) to TRBJ1-3; D remains unclear. CDR1 LGHDT and CDR2 YNNKEL come from the germline V gene (reference sequence). V shed 0 bases and J shed 0 bases, with 15 bases lying between them. This CDR3 is 18 amino acids long.

There are a few counts of this clone. This chain uses TRBV9 with TRBJ1-1; D is uncertain. Trimming pared 3 bases from V and 3 bases from J, leaving 9 bases between. Germline V gene lookup returns CDR1 SGDLS and CDR2 YYNGEE. The CDR3 is 13 residues long. CDR3 amino acids: CASSAHDYTEAFF. CDR3 DNA: TGTGCCAGCAGCGCCCATGACTACACTGAAGCTTTCTTT. Together with reference TRBV9 and TRBJ1-1, the CDR3 gives the full variable domain: DSGVTQTPKHLITATGQRVTLRCSPRSGDLSVYWYQQSLDQGLQFLIQYYNGEERAKGNILERFSAQQFPDLHSELNLSSLELGDSALYFCASSAHDYTEAFFGQGTRLTVV.

The chain recombines TRBV5-4 with TRBJ2-3; TRBD2 aligns across 8 bases. V lost 4 bases, J lost 2 bases, and 6 bases stayed unmatched. Germline-derived CDR1 and CDR2 are SGHNT and YYREEE (reference sequence). This CDR3 spans 15 amino acids. The CDR3 is CASSAPGLVTDTQYF. Here the CDR3 DNA reads TGTGCCAGCAGCGCGCCGGGACTAGTCACAGATACGCAGTATTTT.

This chain links TRBV27 with TRBJ2-2; 7 positions match TRBD1. This CDR3 spans 17 amino acids. Trimming cost V 4 bases and J 0 bases; bases outside gene matches: 8. Germline CDR1 reads MNHEY; CDR2 reads SMNVEV (reference sequence). In nucleotides, the CDR3 is TGTGCCAGCAGTTCGCAATGGGACAGCGCGAACACCGGGGAGCTGTTTTTT. Translated: CASSSQWDSANTGELFF.

Here the CDR3 reads CASSLGNSQPQHF. The CDR3, as DNA: TGCGCCAGCAGCTTGGGGAACAGTCAGCCCCAGCATTTT. V is TRBV5-1 and J is TRBJ1-5; unclear D gene. V was cut by 0 bases and J by 6 bases, with 7 bases left in between. This CDR3 contains 13 residues. Looked up from germline, CDR1 is SGHRS and CDR2 is YFSETQ.

The rearrangement links TRBV11-3 to TRBJ1-2; weak D call: TRBD1 (6 bases). Germline CDR1 reads SGHNT; CDR2 reads YENEEA. The V and J ends lost 4 bases and 3 bases respectively, with 15 bases between them. The CDR3 spans 15 residues. CDR3 amino acids: CASSSQGERYYGYTF. The CDR3 DNA follows: TGTGCCAGCAGCTCACAGGGCGAGCGATACTATGGCTACACCTTC.

V gene TRBV30 combines with J gene TRBJ1-5; D not resolved. The CDR3 is made up of 15 amino acids. V lost 1 base and J lost 4, with 14 bases in between. CDR1 is GTSNPN and CDR2 is SVGIG in the germline V gene (reference sequence). The CDR3 DNA is TGTGCCTGGAGTGGACAATACAGTTCTAATCAGCCCCAGCATTTT. It encodes CAWSGQYSSNQPQHF.